This T cell receptor beta chain came from a study of neurological immune-mediated disorders. General study points: Whereas HTLV-1-associated myelopathy showed the most TCR clonal expansion, multiple sclerosis showed the least, with levels below those of healthy controls. Expanded clones shared no identical CDR3 amino acid sequences across subjects, which suggested private TCR-beta repertoires in all groups.

cDNA synthesis was performed by 5'RACE with 10-nucleotide random UMIs. MiXCR, applied by TCRdb to the 5' RACE reads, yields one record per CDR3 protein. Of about 59,000 distinct CDR3 sequences in the sample, approximately 11% were seen once. For the unsorted libraries, 2 million PBMCs stored at -80 C served as input. At least ten counts were recorded for this clonotype. Its antigen is unidentified. The CDR3 runs to 11 residues. Deletions cut 7 bases from V and 9 bases from J, with 15 bases between. CDR1 SQVTM and CDR2 ANQGSEA come from the germline V gene. Sequenced sample: PBMCs. The J gene is TRBJ1-2, the V gene TRBV29-1, with D possibly being TRBD1 (5 bases). The receptor's source is a woman aged 55-69 years with HTLV-1-associated myelopathy (HAM/TSP). The CDR3 region is CSAGTAESYTF. The CDR3 bases are TGCAGCGCCGGGACCGCAGAGAGCTACACCTTC.